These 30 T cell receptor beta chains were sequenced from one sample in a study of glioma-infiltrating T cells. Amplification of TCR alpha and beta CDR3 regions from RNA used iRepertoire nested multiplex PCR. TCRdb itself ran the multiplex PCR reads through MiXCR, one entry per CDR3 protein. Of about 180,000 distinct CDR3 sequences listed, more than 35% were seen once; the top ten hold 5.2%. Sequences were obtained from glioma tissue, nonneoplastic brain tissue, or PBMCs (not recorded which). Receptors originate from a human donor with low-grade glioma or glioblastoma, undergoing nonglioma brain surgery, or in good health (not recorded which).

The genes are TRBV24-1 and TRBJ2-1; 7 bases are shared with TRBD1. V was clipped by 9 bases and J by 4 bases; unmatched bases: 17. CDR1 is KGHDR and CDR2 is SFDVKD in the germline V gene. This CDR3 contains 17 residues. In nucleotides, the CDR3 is TGTGCCACCCATTGGGGGAGTGGGGGCAGGGGGTACAATGAGCAGTTCTTC. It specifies CATHWGSGGRGYNEQFF.

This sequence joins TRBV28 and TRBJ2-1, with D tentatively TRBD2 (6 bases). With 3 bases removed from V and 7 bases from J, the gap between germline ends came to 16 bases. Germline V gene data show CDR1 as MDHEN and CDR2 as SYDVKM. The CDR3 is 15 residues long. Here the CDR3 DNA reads TGTGCCAGCAGTTTTATGGGAGGATCATATAATGAGCAGTTCTTC. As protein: CASSFMGGSYNEQFF.

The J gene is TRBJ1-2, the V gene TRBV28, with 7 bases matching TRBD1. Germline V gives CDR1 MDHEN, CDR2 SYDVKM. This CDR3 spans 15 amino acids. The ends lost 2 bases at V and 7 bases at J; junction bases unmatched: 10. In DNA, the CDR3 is TGTGCCAGCAGTTTAGACGCCAGGGGGGCCGGTGGCTACACCTTC. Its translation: CASSLDARGAGGYTF.

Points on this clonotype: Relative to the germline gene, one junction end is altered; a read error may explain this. The CDR3: CASTKSGNSNQHQHF. CDR3 sequence (DNA): TGTGCCAGCACTAAATCAGGGAATAGCAATCAGCACCAGCATTTT. The genes are TRBV6-5 and TRBJ1-5, with TRBD1 as a possible D gene (5 bases). This CDR3 is 15 amino acids long. Germline V gene data show CDR1 as MNHEY and CDR2 as SVGAGI.

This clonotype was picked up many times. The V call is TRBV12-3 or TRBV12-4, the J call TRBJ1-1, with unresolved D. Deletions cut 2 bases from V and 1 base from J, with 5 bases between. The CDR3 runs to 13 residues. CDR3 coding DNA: TGTGCCAGCAGTTTACAGCGGAACACTGAAGCTTTCTTT. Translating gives CASSLQRNTEAFF.

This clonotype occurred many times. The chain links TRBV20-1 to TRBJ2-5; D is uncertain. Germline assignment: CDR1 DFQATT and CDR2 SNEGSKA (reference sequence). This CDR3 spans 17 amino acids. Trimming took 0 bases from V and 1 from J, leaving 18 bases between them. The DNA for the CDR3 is TGCAGTGCTAGAGATCCCTTCAGATCTGGCATCCAAGAGACCCAGTACTTC. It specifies CSARDPFRSGIQETQYF.

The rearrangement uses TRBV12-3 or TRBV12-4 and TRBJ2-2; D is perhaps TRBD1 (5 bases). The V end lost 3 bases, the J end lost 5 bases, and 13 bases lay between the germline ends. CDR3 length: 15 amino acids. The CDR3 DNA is TGTGCCAGCAGTTTTGGGTTGGGGCAAACCGGGGAGCTGTTTTTT. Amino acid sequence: CASSFGLGQTGELFF.

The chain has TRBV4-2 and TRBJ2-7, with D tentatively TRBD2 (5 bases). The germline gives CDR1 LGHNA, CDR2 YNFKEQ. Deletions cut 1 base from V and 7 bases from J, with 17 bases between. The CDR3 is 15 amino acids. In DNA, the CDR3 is TGTGCCAGCAGCCAAGCCCCGGAACTAGGAGGAGAGCAGTACTTC. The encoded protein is CASSQAPELGGEQYF.

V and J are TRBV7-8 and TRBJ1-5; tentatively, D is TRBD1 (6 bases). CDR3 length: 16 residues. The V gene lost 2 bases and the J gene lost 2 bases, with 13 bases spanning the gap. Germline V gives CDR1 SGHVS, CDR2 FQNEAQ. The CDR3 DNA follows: TGTGCCAGCAGCTTATTTGCACAGGGAGGCAATCAGCCCCAGCATTTT. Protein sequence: CASSLFAQGGNQPQHF.

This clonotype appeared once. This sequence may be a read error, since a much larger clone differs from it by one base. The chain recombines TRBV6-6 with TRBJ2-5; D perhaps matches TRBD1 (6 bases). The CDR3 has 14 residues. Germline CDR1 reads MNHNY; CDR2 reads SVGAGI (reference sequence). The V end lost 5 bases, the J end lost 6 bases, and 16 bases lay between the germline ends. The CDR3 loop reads CASSRAGDRKTQYF. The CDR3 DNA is TGTGCCAGCAGTCGAGCAGGGGACCGAAAGACCCAGTACTTC.

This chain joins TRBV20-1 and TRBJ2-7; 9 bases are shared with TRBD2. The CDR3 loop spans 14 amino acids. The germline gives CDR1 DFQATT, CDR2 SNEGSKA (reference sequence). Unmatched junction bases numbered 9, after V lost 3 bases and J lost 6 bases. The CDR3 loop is CSASLPSGNLEQYF. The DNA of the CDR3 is TGCAGTGCTAGTTTGCCTAGCGGGAATCTCGAGCAGTACTTC.

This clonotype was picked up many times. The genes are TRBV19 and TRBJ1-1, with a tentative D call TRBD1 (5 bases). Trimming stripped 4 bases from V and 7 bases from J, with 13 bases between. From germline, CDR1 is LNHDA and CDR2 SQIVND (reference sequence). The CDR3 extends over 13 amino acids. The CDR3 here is CASSRSGRDEAFF. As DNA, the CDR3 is TGTGCCAGTAGTAGGTCGGGACGGGATGAAGCTTTCTTT. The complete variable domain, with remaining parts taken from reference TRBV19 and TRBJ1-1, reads DGGITQSPKYLFRKEGQNVTLSCEQNLNHDAMYWYRQDPGQGLRLIYYSQIVNDFQKGDIAEGYSVSREKKESFPLTVTSAQKNPTAFYLCASSRSGRDEAFFGQGTRLTVV.

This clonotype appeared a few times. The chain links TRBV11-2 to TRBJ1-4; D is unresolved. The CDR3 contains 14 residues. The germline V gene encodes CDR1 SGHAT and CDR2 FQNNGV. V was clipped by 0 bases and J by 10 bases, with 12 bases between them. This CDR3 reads CASSLEAMNIKLFF. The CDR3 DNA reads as TGTGCCAGCAGCTTAGAGGCCATGAACATAAAACTGTTTTTT.

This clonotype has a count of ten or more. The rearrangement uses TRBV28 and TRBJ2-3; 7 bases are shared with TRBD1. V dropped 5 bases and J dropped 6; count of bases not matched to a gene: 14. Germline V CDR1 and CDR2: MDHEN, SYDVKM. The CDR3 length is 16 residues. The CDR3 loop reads CASSHLTTGAADTQYF. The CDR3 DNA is TGTGCCAGCAGTCACTTGACAACAGGGGCCGCGGATACGCAGTATTTT.

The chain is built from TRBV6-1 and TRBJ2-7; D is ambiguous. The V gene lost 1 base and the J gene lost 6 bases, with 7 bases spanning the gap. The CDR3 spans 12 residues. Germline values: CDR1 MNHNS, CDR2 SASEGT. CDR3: CASSEGFSEQYF. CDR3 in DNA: TGTGCCAGCAGTGAAGGGTTCTCCGAGCAGTACTTC.

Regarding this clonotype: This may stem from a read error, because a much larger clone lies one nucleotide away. CDR3 coding DNA: TGTGCCAGCAGTCCGGACAGGTTGAATCAGCCCCATCATTTT. Amino acid sequence: CASSPDRLNQPHHF. The chain uses TRBV2 and TRBJ1-5, with TRBD1 matching 7 bases. CDR3 length equals 14 residues. The germline V gene has CDR1 SNHLY and CDR2 FYNNEI. The whole variable domain, remainder taken from reference TRBV2 and TRBJ1-5, is EPEVTQTPSHQVTQMGQEVILRCVPISNHLYFYWYRQILGQKVEFLVSFYNNEISEKSEIFDDQFSVERPDGSNFTLKIRSTKLEDSAMYFCASSPDRLNQPHHFGDGTRLSIL.

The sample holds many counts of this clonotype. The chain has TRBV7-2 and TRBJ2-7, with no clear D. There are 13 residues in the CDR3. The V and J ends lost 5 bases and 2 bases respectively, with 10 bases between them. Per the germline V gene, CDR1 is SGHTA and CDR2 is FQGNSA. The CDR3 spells CASSRNHPYEQYF. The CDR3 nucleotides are TGTGCCAGCAGCCGCAACCACCCCTACGAGCAGTACTTC. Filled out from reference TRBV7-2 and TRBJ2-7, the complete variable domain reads GAGVSQSPSNKVTEKGKDVELRCDPISGHTALYWYRQSLGQGLEFLIYFQGNSAPDKSGLPSDRFSAERTGGSVSTLTIQRTQQEDSAVYLCASSRNHPYEQYFGPGTRLTVT.

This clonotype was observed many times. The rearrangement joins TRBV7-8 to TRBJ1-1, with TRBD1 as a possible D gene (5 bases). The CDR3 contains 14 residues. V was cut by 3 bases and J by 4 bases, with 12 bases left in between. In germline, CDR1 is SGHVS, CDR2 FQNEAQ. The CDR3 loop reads CASSLGVGATEAFF. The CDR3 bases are TGTGCCAGCAGCTTGGGGGTTGGGGCCACTGAAGCTTTCTTT. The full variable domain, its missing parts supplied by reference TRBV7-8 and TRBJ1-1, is GAGVSQSPRYKVAKRGQDVALRCDPISGHVSLFWYQQALGQGPEFLTYFQNEAQLDKSGLPSDRFFAERPEGSVSTLKIQRTQQEDSAVYLCASSLGVGATEAFFGQGTRLTVV.

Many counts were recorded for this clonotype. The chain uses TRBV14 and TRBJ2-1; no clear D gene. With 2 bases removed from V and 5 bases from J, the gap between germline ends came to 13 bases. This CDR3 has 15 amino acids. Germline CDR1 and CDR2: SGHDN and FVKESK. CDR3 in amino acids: CASSQFGDRNNEQFF. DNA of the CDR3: TGTGCCAGCAGCCAATTTGGAGACCGTAACAATGAGCAGTTCTTC.

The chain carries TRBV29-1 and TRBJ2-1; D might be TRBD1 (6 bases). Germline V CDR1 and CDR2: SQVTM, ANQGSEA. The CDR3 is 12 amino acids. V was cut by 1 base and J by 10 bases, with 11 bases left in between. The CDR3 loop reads CSVEGQGREQFF. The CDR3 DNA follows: TGCAGCGTTGAAGGGCAGGGGCGCGAGCAGTTCTTC.

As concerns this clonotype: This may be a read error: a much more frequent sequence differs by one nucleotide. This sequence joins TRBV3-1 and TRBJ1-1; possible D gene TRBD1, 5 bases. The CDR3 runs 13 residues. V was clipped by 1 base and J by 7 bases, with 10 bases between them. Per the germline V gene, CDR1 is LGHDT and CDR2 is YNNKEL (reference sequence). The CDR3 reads CASSQVEGIEAFF. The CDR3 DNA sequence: TGTGCCAGCAGCCAAGTAGAGGGGATTGAAGCTTTCTTT.

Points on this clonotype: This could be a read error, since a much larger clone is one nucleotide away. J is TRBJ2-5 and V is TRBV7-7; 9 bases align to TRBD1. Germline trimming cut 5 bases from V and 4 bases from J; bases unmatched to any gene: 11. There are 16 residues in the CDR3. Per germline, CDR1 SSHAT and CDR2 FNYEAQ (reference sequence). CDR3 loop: CASSHRDRVRRETQYF. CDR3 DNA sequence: TGTGCCAGCAGCCACCGGGACAGGGTCAGGAGAGAGACCCAGTACTTC.

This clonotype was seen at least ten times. CDR3 in DNA: TGTGCCAGCAGTGAATTTAGTCCTCCTGAGCAGTTCTTC. This translates into CASSEFSPPEQFF. This sequence joins TRBV6-1 and TRBJ2-1, with D hard to call. V was clipped by 2 bases and J by 9 bases, with 11 bases between them. The CDR3 runs to 13 residues. The germline gives CDR1 MNHNS, CDR2 SASEGT.

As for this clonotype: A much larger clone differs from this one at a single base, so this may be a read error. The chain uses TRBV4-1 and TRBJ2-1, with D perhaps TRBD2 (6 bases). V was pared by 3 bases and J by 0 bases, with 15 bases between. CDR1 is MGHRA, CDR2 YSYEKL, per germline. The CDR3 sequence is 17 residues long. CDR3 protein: CASSHPPGRGSYNEQFF. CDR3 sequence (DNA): TGCGCCAGCAGCCACCCCCCGGGGCGGGGCTCCTACAATGAGCAGTTCTTC.

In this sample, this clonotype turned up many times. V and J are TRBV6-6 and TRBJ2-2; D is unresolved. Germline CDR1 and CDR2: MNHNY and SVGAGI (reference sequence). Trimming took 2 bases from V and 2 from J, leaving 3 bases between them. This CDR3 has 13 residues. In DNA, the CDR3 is TGTGCCAGCAGTTACCCTAACACCGGGGAGCTGTTTTTT. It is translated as CASSYPNTGELFF.

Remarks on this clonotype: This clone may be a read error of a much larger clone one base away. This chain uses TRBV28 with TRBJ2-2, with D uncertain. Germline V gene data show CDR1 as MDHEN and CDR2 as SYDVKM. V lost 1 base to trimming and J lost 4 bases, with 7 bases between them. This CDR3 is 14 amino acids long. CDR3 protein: CASSLLWSTGELFF. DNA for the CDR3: TGTGCCAGCAGTTTATTGTGGAGCACCGGGGAGCTGTTTTTT.

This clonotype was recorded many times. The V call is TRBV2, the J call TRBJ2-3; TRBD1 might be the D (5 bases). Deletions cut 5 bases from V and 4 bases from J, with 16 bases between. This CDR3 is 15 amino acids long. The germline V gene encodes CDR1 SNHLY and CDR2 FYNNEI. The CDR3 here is CASSLLQGFSDTQYF. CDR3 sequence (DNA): TGTGCCAGCAGTCTACTCCAGGGATTCTCAGATACGCAGTATTTT.

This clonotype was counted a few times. The CDR3 nucleotides are TGTGCCAGCAGTACTAGGGGTAGTGGCACTGAAGCTTTCTTT. Residues: CASSTRGSGTEAFF. V is TRBV2 and J is TRBJ1-1; D may be TRBD1 (5 bases). Germline assignment: CDR1 SNHLY and CDR2 FYNNEI. V gave up 5 bases and J gave up 4 bases, with 14 bases separating them. This CDR3 has 14 amino acids.

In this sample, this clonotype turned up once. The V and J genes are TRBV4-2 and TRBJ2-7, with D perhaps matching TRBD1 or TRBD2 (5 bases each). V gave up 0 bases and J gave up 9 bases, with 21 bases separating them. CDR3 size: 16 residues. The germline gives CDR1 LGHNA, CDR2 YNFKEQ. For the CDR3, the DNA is TGTGCCAGCAGCCAAGATTTTTGGGGGAGTTCTAACGTGCAGTACTTC. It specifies CASSQDFWGSSNVQYF.

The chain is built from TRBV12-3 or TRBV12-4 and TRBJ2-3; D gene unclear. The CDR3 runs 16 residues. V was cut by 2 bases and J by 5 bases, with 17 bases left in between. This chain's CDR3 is CASSLRSIARRDTQYF. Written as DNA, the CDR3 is TGTGCCAGCAGTTTACGTTCTATCGCTAGGAGAGATACGCAGTATTTT.